The 2 T cell receptor beta chains presented below share a single source sample, sequenced in a study of Ad26.COV2.S vaccination and SARS-CoV-2 variants. Produced via immunoSEQ multiplex PCR; TCRdb's table is partial and in-frame only. The table has some 320,000 clones, 70% to 90% seen once. Treatment described: approximately 18 received Ad26.COV2.S at low or high dose, single or two shots; several received placebo; per-sample allocation not given. At day 63 after the first vaccine or placebo injection, samples were drawn. Sequencing was performed on peripheral blood, taken in a trial of Ad26.COV2.S vaccine versus placebo. The receptor set was obtained from a person aged 18-65 years who received the Ad26.COV2.S COVID-19 vaccine or a placebo.

The rearrangement joins TRBV20-1 to TRBJ1-1; D gene uncertain. The CDR3 is 11 residues long. V lost 2 bases and J 7 bases, leaving 8 bases between the germline ends. CDR1 and CDR2 (germline): DFQATT, SNEGSKA (reference sequence). The CDR3 DNA is TGCAGTGCTAGACCCAGAGATGAAGCTTTCTTT. This gives the protein CSARPRDEAFF.

The rearrangement links TRBV30 to TRBJ1-2; a weak D match, TRBD1 (6 bases). This CDR3 spans 15 amino acids. Germline loops: CDR1 GTSNPN, CDR2 SVGIG (reference sequence). Trimming cost V 5 bases and J 7 bases, with 23 bases left between them. CDR3 sequence reads: CAWAVLWDKDAGYTF. CDR3 DNA: TGTGCCTGGGCCGTCCTTTGGGACAAAGATGCTGGCTACACCTTC.